This TCR beta chain derives from a study of blood T cell repertoires in COVID-19. Overall study: Researchers got acute and convalescent COVID-19 samples from the United States, Italy and Spain. T cells, B-cell-depleted T cells, or PBMCs provided the cDNA or gDNA that served as material.

Methods used by the authors: Amplification of reference gene primers provided the estimated nucleated cell counts. The protocol was immunoSEQ multiplex PCR, while the TCRdb copy is restricted to in-frame clones and leaves out a portion. V and J calls and clone size follow that table, whereas D and trimming were derived from the DNA. The sample contains some 290,000 clones, around four fifths of which appear only once. The CDR3 is 14 residues long. Germline assignment: CDR1 SQVTM and CDR2 ANQGSEA. V shed 3 bases and J 5 bases; nucleotides not matched to a gene: 7. The TCR originated in a man in his fifties or sixties who had recovered from COVID-19. V gene TRBV29-1 combines with J gene TRBJ1-2, with 9 bases lining up with TRBD1. Source material: peripheral blood. CDR3 loop: CSVDAQGASYGYTF. The CDR3 DNA reads as TGCAGCGTTGATGCACAGGGGGCAAGTTATGGCTACACCTTC.